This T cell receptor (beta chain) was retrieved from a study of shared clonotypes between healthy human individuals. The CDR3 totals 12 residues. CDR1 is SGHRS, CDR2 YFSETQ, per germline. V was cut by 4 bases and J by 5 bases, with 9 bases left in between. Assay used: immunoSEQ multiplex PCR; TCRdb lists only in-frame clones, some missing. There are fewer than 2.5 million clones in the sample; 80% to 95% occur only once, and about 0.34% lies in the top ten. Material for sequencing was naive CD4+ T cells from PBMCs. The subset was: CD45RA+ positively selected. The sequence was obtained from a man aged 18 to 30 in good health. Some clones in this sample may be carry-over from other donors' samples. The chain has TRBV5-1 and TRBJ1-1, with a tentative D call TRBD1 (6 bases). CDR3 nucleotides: TGCGCCAGCAGCCCAGGACAGACTGAAGCTTTCTTT. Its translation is CASSPGQTEAFF.